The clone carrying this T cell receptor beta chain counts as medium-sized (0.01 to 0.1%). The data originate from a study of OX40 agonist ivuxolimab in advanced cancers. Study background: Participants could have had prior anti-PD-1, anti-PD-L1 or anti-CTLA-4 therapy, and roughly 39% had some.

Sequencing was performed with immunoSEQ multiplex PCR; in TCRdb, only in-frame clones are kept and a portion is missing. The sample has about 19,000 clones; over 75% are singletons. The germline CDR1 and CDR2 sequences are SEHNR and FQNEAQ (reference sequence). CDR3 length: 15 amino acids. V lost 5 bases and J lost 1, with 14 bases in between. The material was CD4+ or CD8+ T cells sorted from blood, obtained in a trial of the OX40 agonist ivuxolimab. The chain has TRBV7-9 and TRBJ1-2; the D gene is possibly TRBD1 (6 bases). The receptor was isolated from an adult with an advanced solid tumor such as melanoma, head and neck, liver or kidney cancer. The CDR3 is CASSQPGQLNYGYTF. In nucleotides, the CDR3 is TGTGCCAGCAGCCAACCGGGACAACTTAACTATGGCTACACCTTC.